A single sample gave rise to the 18 T cell receptor beta chains below, sequenced in a study of tumor-infiltrating lymphocytes in primary liver carcinoma. Blood RNA was derived from unsorted whole blood, and germline DNA was extracted too. Researchers generated TCR beta cDNA from about 0.5 ug of total RNA, relying on a constant-region primer. Slightly modified ARM-PCR with three nested multiplex PCR rounds yielded TCR beta libraries. Running roughly 10 cycles apiece, the first two PCR rounds relied on TRBV1-TRBV30 forward primers together with a C-beta reverse primer. MiXCR, applied by TCRdb to the multiplex PCR reads, yields one record per CDR3 protein. Of 300,000 to 400,000 distinct CDR3 sequences listed, over 55% were seen once; the top ten hold roughly 9%. Sequenced input: peripheral blood. The source of these receptors is a man between 35 and 55 years old with primary liver carcinoma and hepatitis B virus infection.

To note about this clonotype: A much larger clone differs from this one at a single base, so this may be a read error. V gene TRBV4-1 combines with J gene TRBJ1-2, with 11 bases matching TRBD1. The V gene end was trimmed by 6 bases and the J gene end by 8 bases; junction bases not matched to a gene: 11. This CDR3 region has 15 residues. Germline loops: CDR1 MGHRA, CDR2 YSYEKL. CDR3 coding DNA: TGCGCCAGCAGGCCCCAGGGACAGGGGGGCGCGGGCTACACCTTC. It encodes CASRPQGQGGAGYTF.

This clonotype came up once. The junction and the germline gene differ at one end; a read error may be behind it. The chain recombines TRBV11-2 with TRBJ2-1, with 12 bases aligning to TRBD2. The CDR3 totals 16 residues. CDR1 and CDR2 (germline): SGHAT, FQNNGV. The CDR3 DNA sequence: TGTGCCATCAGCTTATATCGGACTAGCGGGAATAATGAGCAGTTCTTC. Translation gives CAISLYRTSGNNEQFF.

Many counts were recorded for this clonotype. Written as DNA, the CDR3 is TGTGCCAGCAGCGCACAGGGGGTCCCCACAGATACGCAGTATTTT. Translated: CASSAQGVPTDTQYF. V is TRBV6-2 or TRBV6-3 and J is TRBJ2-3, with 8 bases matching TRBD1. V trimming: 6 bases; J trimming: 2 bases; junction bases outside the gene matches: 7. Looked up from germline, CDR1 is MNHEY and CDR2 is SVGEGT. This CDR3 comprises 15 residues.

The V gene is TRBV20-1, the J gene TRBJ1-2; D remains ambiguous. The CDR3 runs to 13 residues. Trimming took off 6 bases at V and 5 bases at J, with 16 bases between the two ends. The germline CDR1 and CDR2 sequences are DFQATT and SNEGSKA (reference sequence). CDR3 in amino acids: CSASLTTTYGYTF. The CDR3 bases are TGCAGTGCCTCACTGACTACGACTTATGGCTACACCTTC.

In the case of this clonotype: One junction end disagrees with the germline gene, perhaps due to a read error. The V and J genes are TRBV6-5 and TRBJ1-5; no firm D call. The length of the CDR3 is 14 residues. The V gene's germline CDR1 is MNHEY and CDR2 SVGAGI. The chain's CDR3 is CANSQDSVVQPQHF. As DNA, the CDR3 is TGTGCCAACAGTCAGGACTCGGTTGTTCAGCCCCAGCATTTT.

This clonotype has only a few counts. The chain is built from TRBV19 and TRBJ1-2; 9 nucleotides match TRBD1. This CDR3 is 15 amino acids long. Per the germline V gene, CDR1 is LNHDA and CDR2 is SQIVND (reference sequence). V was clipped by 3 bases and J by 6 bases; unmatched bases: 8. The CDR3 region has the DNA TGTGCCAGTAGTATTGGGGACAGGGATGTCAATGGCTACACCTTC. This codes for CASSIGDRDVNGYTF.

This rearrangement joins TRBV6-6 to TRBJ2-7; D gene unclear. Deletions cut 0 bases from V and 2 bases from J, with 11 bases between. Per the germline V gene, CDR1 is MNHNY and CDR2 is SVGAGI (reference sequence). This CDR3 region has 15 residues. CDR3 nucleotide sequence: TGTGCCAGCAGTTACTCGGGAATCGTTCCCTACGAGCAGTACTTC. Its protein is CASSYSGIVPYEQYF.

To note about this clonotype: In this CDR3 the conserved last residue, phenylalanine or tryptophan, is missing, so a read error is likely. V and J are TRBV29-1 and TRBJ1-5, with D possibly matching TRBD1 (6 bases). The CDR3 length is 15 residues. CDR1 is SQVTM and CDR2 is ANQGSEA in the germline V gene. Trimming left V 0 bases short and J 8 bases short, with 17 bases between. In DNA form, the CDR3 reads TGCAGCGTTGAAGATCGATACAGGGTTAATAAGCCCCAGCATTCT. It is translated as CSVEDRYRVNKPQHS.

The V gene is TRBV5-1, the J gene TRBJ1-3; D ambiguous. Germline V gene data show CDR1 as SGHRS and CDR2 as YFSETQ. The CDR3 is made up of 15 amino acids. The V end was cut by 0 bases, the J end by 2 bases, with 9 bases between. The CDR3 protein is CASSLEAGTGNTIYF. CDR3 in DNA: TGCGCCAGCAGCTTGGAAGCAGGAACTGGAAACACCATATATTTT.

J is TRBJ1-1 and V is TRBV5-1; D is perhaps TRBD1 (6 bases). The CDR3 runs 15 residues. Germline loops: CDR1 SGHRS, CDR2 YFSETQ. V was shortened by 3 bases and J by 7 bases, with 19 bases between the two germline ends. The CDR3 nucleotides are TGCGCCAGCAGCTCGGGAACAGGGCGCGGTATTGAAGCTTTCTTT. Translated: CASSSGTGRGIEAFF.

A note on this clonotype: The CDR3 end shows no conserved phenylalanine or tryptophan, and so a read error is likely. The genes are TRBV12-3 or TRBV12-4 and TRBJ1-5; D not resolved. The germline V and J ends were trimmed by 3 bases and 5 bases, with 5 bases remaining between them. CDR3 length: 12 residues. The CDR3 DNA reads TGTGCCAGCAGTTTTTCAGATCAGCCCCAGCATTCT. It translates to CASSFSDQPQHS.

The chain carries TRBV11-2 and TRBJ2-2, with 10 bases that match TRBD1. Germline CDR1 reads SGHAT; CDR2 reads FQNNGV. This CDR3 has 15 residues. Losses at the gene ends were 5 bases for V and 6 bases for J; bases not matched to a gene: 6. The CDR3 DNA reads as TGTGCCAGCAGCCGGCGACAGGGGGCGTCCGGGGAGCTGTTTTTT. Translated: CASSRRQGASGELFF. Full variable domain (rest looked up from reference TRBV11-2 and TRBJ2-2): EAGVAQSPRYKIIEKRQSVAFWCNPISGHATLYWYQQILGQGPKLLIQFQNNGVVDDSQLPKDRFSAERLKGVDSTLKIQPAKLEDSAVYLCASSRRQGASGELFFGEGSRLTVL.

The V and J genes are TRBV11-2 and TRBJ2-2; 16 nucleotides align to TRBD2. This CDR3 comprises 18 residues. The germline V gene encodes CDR1 SGHAT and CDR2 FQNNGV. The DNA for the CDR3 is TGTGTCAACAGATCACCGGGACTAGCGGGAGGGGGTGCCGGGGAGCTGTTTTTT. Its translation is CVNRSPGLAGGGAGELFF.

Remarks on this clonotype: One junction end disagrees with the germline gene, perhaps due to a read error. The gene calls are TRBV11-1 and TRBJ2-1, with TRBD2 matching over 10 bases. From germline, CDR1 is SGHAT and CDR2 FQDESV (reference sequence). This CDR3 comprises 14 residues. CDR3 bases: TGTGCCAGCAGCAGGACTAGCGGCTACAATGGGCAGTCCTTC. Protein: CASSRTSGYNGQSF.

As for this clonotype: It may be a read error: a sequence one base away is much more abundant. Without the conserved terminal phenylalanine or tryptophan, this CDR3 likely stems from a read error. This chain connects TRBV6-1 to TRBJ2-1; D possibly corresponds to TRBD2 (5 bases). CDR1 and CDR2 (germline): MNHNS, SASEGT. Trimming stripped 6 bases from V and 2 bases from J, with 14 bases between. This CDR3 spans 15 amino acids. CDR3 DNA sequence: TGTGCCAGCAGCCCGCTAGCAGGTACCTACAATGAGCAGTTCATC. Translated, it gives CASSPLAGTYNEQFI.

Turning to this clonotype: An end of the junction differs from the germline gene, which may be a read error. The chain is built from TRBV29-1 and TRBJ2-6; no definite D call. Germline V gene data show CDR1 as SQVTM and CDR2 as ANQGSEA. The CDR3 spans 14 residues. The CDR3 DNA reads as TGCATCGTTGCGGCAGTATCTGGGGCCAACGTCCTGACTTTC. Protein sequence: CIVAAVSGANVLTF.

Comment on this clonotype: The junction departs from germline at one end; a sequencing error may be responsible. The chain uses TRBV7-8 and TRBJ2-3, with D perhaps matching TRBD1 or TRBD2 (5 bases each). CDR1 is SGHVS, CDR2 FQNEAQ, per germline. The CDR3 has 14 amino acids. CDR3 loop: CTSSFGDGVDTRYF. The CDR3 DNA sequence: TGTACCAGCAGCTTTGGGGACGGTGTAGATACGCGGTATTTT.

This clonotype showed up just a few times. The CDR3 does not close with the conserved phenylalanine or tryptophan, likely indicating a read error. The V call is TRBV6-2 or TRBV6-3, the J call TRBJ2-1, with 14 bases matching TRBD2. This CDR3 is built from 16 residues. Losses at the gene ends were 6 bases for V and 6 bases for J; bases not matched to a gene: 7. Looked up from germline, CDR1 is MNHEY and CDR2 is SVGEGT. CDR3 coding DNA: TGTGCCAGCAGACCCAGGACTAGCGGGAGGACCAATGAGCAGTTCTTA. It codes for CASRPRTSGRTNEQFL.